A single sample is the source of the 14 T cell receptor beta chains below, sequenced in a study of blood T cell repertoires in COVID-19. Sequencing was performed with immunoSEQ multiplex PCR; in TCRdb, only in-frame clones are kept and a portion is missing. The table has some 240,000 clones, about nine tenths seen once; the top ten hold about 7%. The sequenced sample was peripheral blood. The receptors come from a man in his 60s who had recovered from COVID-19.

A few counts support this clone. The rearrangement joins TRBV7-9 to TRBJ2-3; 10 bases map to TRBD1. V gave up 4 bases and J gave up 6 bases; unmatched junction bases: 4. Germline V CDR1 and CDR2: SEHNR, FQNEAQ (reference sequence). CDR3 length: 14 amino acids. The chain's CDR3 is CASSSWTGGDTQYF. In nucleotides, the CDR3 is TGTGCCAGCAGCTCCTGGACAGGGGGGGATACGCAGTATTTT.

The V call is TRBV7-8, the J call TRBJ2-3, with 9 bases aligning to TRBD2. The V and J ends lost 0 bases and 2 bases, in that order; junction bases with no gene match: 6. Germline lookup yields CDR1 SGHVS and CDR2 FQNEAQ. The CDR3 length is 17 residues. CDR3 in DNA: TGTGCCAGCAGCTTAGCGCAAGCGGGGGGAATCACAGATACGCAGTATTTT. It codes for CASSLAQAGGITDTQYF.

The rearrangement uses TRBV10-1 and TRBJ1-1; 7 bases match TRBD1. J was trimmed by 1 base and V by 6 bases; bases with no gene match: 5. This CDR3 has 14 amino acids. CDR1 is WNHNN, CDR2 SYGVQD, per germline (reference sequence). DNA for the CDR3: TGCGCCAGCAGGGCAGGGGGACCGAACACTGAAGCTTTCTTT. Translation: CASRAGGPNTEAFF.

The genes are TRBV5-1 and TRBJ2-3; 12 bases line up with TRBD1. Germline values: CDR1 SGHRS, CDR2 YFSETQ. This CDR3 has 17 amino acids. V trimming: 4 bases; J trimming: 5 bases; junction bases outside the gene matches: 11. The CDR3 protein is CASSLSPGQGAKDTQYF. The DNA for the CDR3 is TGCGCCAGCAGCCTTTCGCCGGGACAGGGGGCCAAAGATACGCAGTATTTT.

The gene calls are TRBV6-5 and TRBJ2-3; 9 bases align to TRBD2. CDR1 MNHEY and CDR2 SVGAGI come from the germline V gene. V lost 2 bases to trimming and J lost 1 base; unmatched junction nucleotides: 1. The CDR3 is 15 residues long. In DNA form, the CDR3 reads TGTGCCAGCAGTTACAAGCGGGGGGGCACAGATACGCAGTATTTT. As protein: CASSYKRGGTDTQYF.

This clone was detected only once. This chain uses TRBV24-1 with TRBJ2-7, with TRBD1 as a possible D gene (6 bases). Trimming cost V 6 bases and J 6 bases, with 8 bases left between them. Per the germline V gene, CDR1 is KGHDR and CDR2 is SFDVKD. CDR3 length: 11 amino acids. The CDR3 loop reads CATSTGFEQYF. The CDR3 DNA reads TGTGCCACCAGTACAGGGTTCGAGCAGTACTTC.

The genes are TRBV29-1 and TRBJ1-2; 8 bases map to TRBD1. The CDR3 totals 13 residues. The germline V gene has CDR1 SQVTM and CDR2 ANQGSEA. J gave up 4 bases and V 3 bases, and 4 bases lay outside the gene matches. In DNA, the CDR3 is TGCAGCGTTGAGGACAGGGTCGGCTATGGCTACACCTTC. Translation: CSVEDRVGYGYTF.

On this clone: Additional DNA sequences in this sample encode the identical CDR3. The CDR3 coding sequence is TGTGCCAGCAGCTTGGTTCAGCGTAACACCGGGGAGCTGTTTTTT. This gives the protein CASSLVQRNTGELFF. The V and J genes are TRBV5-6 and TRBJ2-2; D call uncertain. V lost 0 bases and J 2 bases, leaving 8 bases between the germline ends. The germline V gene has CDR1 SGHDT and CDR2 YYEEEE. The CDR3 totals 15 residues.

This chain connects TRBV3-1 (or the pseudogene TRBV3-2) to TRBJ2-3; D may be TRBD2 (6 bases). This CDR3 contains 21 residues. Trimming stripped 0 bases from V and 2 bases from J, with 27 bases between. Germline V lookup: CDR1 LGHDT, CDR2 YNNKEL (reference sequence). In DNA form, the CDR3 reads TGTGCCAGCAGCCAAGAGGTCTGGATGTACGAAACTCGGGGGAACACAGATACGCAGTATTTT. It translates to CASSQEVWMYETRGNTDTQYF.

The chain is built from TRBV21-1 and TRBJ2-3; the tabulated D call, TRBD2, remains unverified against the DNA. TRBV21-1 is noted as a pseudogene. There are 18 residues in the CDR3. As DNA, the CDR3 is TGTGCCAGCAGCAAAGAGGTCGGGACTAGCGGTCGACGAGATACGCAGTATTTT. Its translation: CASSKEVGTSGRRDTQYF.

The V gene is TRBV7-8, the J gene TRBJ2-3, with a tentative D call TRBD1 (5 bases). Germline assignment: CDR1 SGHVS and CDR2 FQNEAQ. The CDR3 consists of 14 residues. Trimming took 5 bases from V and 6 from J, leaving 15 bases between them. The CDR3 coding sequence is TGTGCCAGCAGCCTAAGTGGGGCCCGGGATACGCAGTATTTT. It translates to CASSLSGARDTQYF.

The rearrangement joins TRBV30 to TRBJ2-2; 11 positions match TRBD2. Germline trimming cut 0 bases from V and 6 bases from J; bases unmatched to any gene: 3. The CDR3 consists of 15 residues. Germline V gene lookup returns CDR1 GTSNPN and CDR2 SVGIG (reference sequence). DNA of the CDR3: TGTGCCTGGAGTGTAAGACTAGCGGGGCCCGGGGAGCTGTTTTTT. It encodes CAWSVRLAGPGELFF.

The chain uses TRBV5-4 and TRBJ2-6; 7 nucleotides line up with TRBD1. The V and J ends lost 2 bases and 0 bases, in that order; junction bases with no gene match: 5. There are 17 residues in the CDR3. Germline CDR1 reads SGHNT; CDR2 reads YYREEE (reference sequence). CDR3 nucleotide sequence: TGTGCCAGCAGCTTACAGGGGAGAATCTCTGGGGCCAACGTCCTGACTTTC. Protein sequence: CASSLQGRISGANVLTF. Supplemented by reference TRBV5-4 and TRBJ2-6, the full variable domain reads ETGVTQSPTHLIKTRGQQVTLRCSSQSGHNTVSWYQQALGQGPQFIFQYYREEENGRGNFPPRFSGLQFPNYSSELNVNALELDDSALYLCASSLQGRISGANVLTFGAGSRLTVL.

The rearrangement joins TRBV21-1 to TRBJ1-3; TRBD1, the table's D call, was not compared with the DNA. TRBV21-1 is a recognized pseudogene. The CDR3 spans 18 residues. The CDR3 here is CASSRNNDRGSSGNTIYF. Here the CDR3 DNA reads TGTGCCAGCAGCAGAAACAATGATAGGGGGAGCTCTGGAAACACCATATATTTT.